Sequencing of this T cell receptor (beta chain) was carried out in a study of a mutant IDH1 vaccine in newly diagnosed glioma. Study-level information: Vaccination followed radiotherapy alone by 4-6 weeks, or accompanied temozolomide cycles. Males made up around 62% and females roughly 40% of treated patients, whose mean age was approximately 40 years.

V was trimmed by 5 bases and J by 2 bases, leaving 12 bases between them. Germline V lookup: CDR1 SGHAT, CDR2 FQNNGV. CDR3 size: 14 residues. Details on this clone: Its target is unknown.

As for time point: week 5, during vaccination. Vaccination comprised doses that each held 300 ug of mutant IDH1 20-mer peptide, plus topical imiquimod. Method: immunoSEQ multiplex PCR; TCRdb's copy keeps in-frame clones and lacks some. The sample carries 50,000 to 65,000 clones, 80% to 85% recorded once. The V gene is TRBV11-2, the J gene TRBJ2-5; no firm D call. Sample: PBMCs, taken from a glioma patient whose treatment included an IDH1 peptide vaccine. This TCR was recovered from a man aged 25-45 years with glioma. The CDR3 loop reads CASSPGHLQETQYF. Written as DNA, the CDR3 is TGTGCCAGCAGCCCCGGGCACTTACAAGAGACCCAGTACTTC.